This T cell receptor (beta chain) was captured by sequencing in a study of blood T cell repertoires in COVID-19. Germline V gene data show CDR1 as WSHSY and CDR2 as SAAADI. The CDR3 has 10 residues. Concerning this clone itself: Relative to the germline gene, one junction end is altered; a read error may explain this.

The table came from immunoSEQ multiplex PCR; TCRdb's copy has only in-frame clones and leaves some out. The sample includes fewer than 150,000 clones, approximately 84% seen only once; the top ten take about 16%. The TCR was taken from a woman between 50 and 59 years old who had recovered from COVID-19. What was sequenced was peripheral blood. The chain combines TRBV10-2 with TRBJ1-2; D is perhaps TRBD1 (5 bases). The CDR3 loop is CASSGGSTIF. The CDR3 region has the DNA TGCGCCAGCAGCGGGGGGTCCACTATCTTC.